The 20 T cell receptor beta chains below come from one sample, sequenced in a study of OX40 agonist ivuxolimab in advanced cancers. Measured with immunoSEQ multiplex PCR; TCRdb has only the in-frame clones, and not every one. The sample lists approximately 90,000 clones, 91% occurring once. The sample was CD4+ or CD8+ T cells sorted from blood, taken in a trial of the OX40 agonist ivuxolimab. Every receptor here comes from an adult with an advanced solid tumor such as melanoma, head and neck, liver or kidney cancer.

This rearrangement joins TRBV7-9 to TRBJ2-2, with TRBD2 identical over 10 bases. V was clipped by 2 bases and J by 4 bases; unmatched bases: 1. CDR3 length equals 15 residues. Germline V gene sequence: CDR1 SEHNR, CDR2 FQNEAQ (reference sequence). The DNA of the CDR3 is TGTGCCAGCAGCTTACCTAGCGGGAGCACCGGGGAGCTGTTTTTT. This encodes CASSLPSGSTGELFF.

V is TRBV7-6 and J is TRBJ1-4; TRBD1 is a possible D gene (5 bases). Between the trimmed V and J ends, which lost 6 bases and 8 bases, there was a span of 22 bases. Germline V gene lookup returns CDR1 SGHVS and CDR2 FNYEAQ. The CDR3 is 16 residues long. The CDR3 sequence is CASRPNNGFGGEKLFF. The CDR3 coding sequence is TGTGCCAGCAGACCGAATAATGGATTCGGGGGGGAAAAACTGTTTTTT.

In this sample, this clone turned up a few times. The V call is TRBV19, the J call TRBJ2-7; possibly TRBD1 for D (5 bases). Per germline, CDR1 LNHDA and CDR2 SQIVND (reference sequence). V lost 5 bases and J lost 4, with 18 bases in between. This CDR3 has 15 residues. Here the CDR3 reads CASSLHPGQGYEQYF. The CDR3 bases are TGTGCCAGTAGTTTACACCCAGGGCAGGGATACGAGCAGTACTTC.

The chain is built from TRBV28 and TRBJ2-5; 10 bases align to TRBD2. The J call may be faulty, since TRBJ2-7 better matches the DNA end. The CDR3 is made up of 13 amino acids. The germline V gene encodes CDR1 MDHEN and CDR2 SYDVKM. CDR3 amino acids: CASRPSGRGEQYF. The CDR3 region has the DNA TGTGCCAGCAGACCCAGCGGGAGGGGCGAGCAGTACTTC.

This chain links TRBV10-3 with TRBJ2-1; no clear D. Trimming removed 2 bases from V and 9 bases from J, with 5 bases in between. There are 11 residues in the CDR3. Germline loops: CDR1 ENHRY, CDR2 SYGVKD. CDR3 sequence reads: CAISELVEQFF. CDR3 DNA: TGTGCCATCAGTGAGCTTGTTGAGCAGTTCTTC.

The J gene is TRBJ2-3, the V gene TRBV9; 11 positions match TRBD2. Germline-derived CDR1 and CDR2 are SGDLS and YYNGEE. Trimming at V came to 3 bases and at J to 6 bases, leaving 9 bases not matched to a gene. The CDR3 loop spans 16 amino acids. CDR3 protein: CASSAGLAGSRDTQYF. The CDR3 DNA reads as TGTGCCAGCAGCGCAGGACTAGCGGGTTCACGGGATACGCAGTATTTT.

The rearrangement joins TRBV9 to TRBJ2-1, with D perhaps matching TRBD2 (7 bases). With 0 bases removed from V and 8 bases from J, the gap between germline ends came to 24 bases. CDR3 length: 18 amino acids. CDR1 and CDR2 (germline): SGDLS, YYNGEE. The DNA of the CDR3 is TGTGCCAGCAGCGTAGCGAGGGGGGGGAACGGGAGTATCTATGAGCAGTTCTTC. Protein product: CASSVARGGNGSIYEQFF.

This rearrangement joins TRBV28 to TRBJ2-6, with 8 bases aligning to TRBD2. V was clipped by 7 bases and J by 0 bases; unmatched bases: 8. CDR1 is MDHEN, CDR2 SYDVKM, per germline. CDR3 length equals 17 residues. CDR3 sequence: CASMVGGVSSGANVLTF. CDR3 DNA sequence: TGTGCCAGCATGGTCGGGGGGGTGTCCTCTGGGGCCAACGTCCTGACTTTC.

J is TRBJ2-7 and V is TRBV30; weak D call: TRBD2 (5 bases). The CDR3 covers 13 residues. Germline V lookup: CDR1 GTSNPN, CDR2 SVGIG (reference sequence). Trimming cost V 0 bases and J 7 bases, with 13 bases left between them. The CDR3 DNA follows: TGTGCCTGGAGTGTACTAGGCTTTCGGGAGCAGTACTTC. It yields the protein CAWSVLGFREQYF.

This clone was counted a single time. This chain connects TRBV7-8 to TRBJ2-5; a weak D match, TRBD2 (5 bases). The CDR3 runs to 15 residues. The V end was cut by 5 bases, the J end by 5 bases, with 18 bases between. CDR1 SGHVS and CDR2 FQNEAQ come from the germline V gene. Written as DNA, the CDR3 is TGTGCCAGCAGCCCCGGGGTCCCGGCGTGGGAGACCCAGTACTTC. Translating gives CASSPGVPAWETQYF.

This chain connects TRBV11-1 to TRBJ2-2, with TRBD2 matching over 8 bases. V dropped 5 bases and J dropped 7; count of bases not matched to a gene: 15. The CDR3 has 17 amino acids. CDR1 SGHAT and CDR2 FQDESV come from the germline V gene (reference sequence). The CDR3 nucleotides read TGTGCCAGCAGCGCAAAGCGAGGGACTAGTGCCCACGGGGAGCTGTTTTTT. Translating it yields CASSAKRGTSAHGELFF.

This clone was counted a few times. This chain joins TRBV4-2 and TRBJ1-1; D is ambiguous. Germline CDR1 is LGHNA and CDR2 is YNFKEQ. The V end was cut by 2 bases, the J end by 2 bases, with 0 bases between. The CDR3 loop spans 11 amino acids. The CDR3 sequence: CASSQNTEAFF. As DNA, the CDR3 is TGTGCCAGCAGCCAAAACACTGAAGCTTTCTTT.

The chain carries TRBV7-6 and TRBJ2-5, with D possibly being TRBD1 (5 bases). With 6 bases removed from V and 2 bases from J, the gap between germline ends came to 10 bases. Germline V CDR1 and CDR2: SGHVS, FNYEAQ. The CDR3 loop spans 13 amino acids. The CDR3 loop is CASSRGRQETQYF. The CDR3 coding sequence is TGTGCCAGCAGTAGGGGAAGGCAAGAGACCCAGTACTTC.

The V and J genes are TRBV30 and TRBJ1-2; D may be TRBD1 (5 bases). The CDR3 is made up of 12 amino acids. From germline, CDR1 is GTSNPN and CDR2 SVGIG (reference sequence). Trimming stripped 0 bases from V and 6 bases from J, with 8 bases between. CDR3 residues: CAWSVPGDGYTF. CDR3 nucleotides: TGTGCCTGGAGTGTACCGGGGGATGGCTACACCTTC.

To note about this clone: The junction does not match germline at one end; this may be a read error. The rearrangement links TRBV9 to TRBJ1-2, with a weak D call TRBD1 (6 bases). Germline CDR1 SGDLS, CDR2 YYNGEE. CDR3 length: 15 residues. The CDR3 DNA is TGTGCCAGCAGCGTACAGGGGAGCGGGGTCTATGGCCACACCTTC. Translation gives CASSVQGSGVYGHTF. Combining the CDR3 with reference TRBV9 and TRBJ1-2 gives the whole variable domain DSGVTQTPKHLITATGQRVTLRCSPRSGDLSVYWYQQSLDQGLQFLIQYYNGEERAKGNILERFSAQQFPDLHSELNLSSLELGDSALYFCASSVQGSGVYGHTFGSGTRLTVV.

This chain uses TRBV19 with TRBJ2-7, with 8 bases identical to TRBD2. CDR3 length: 15 amino acids. CDR1 and CDR2 (germline): LNHDA, SQIVND (reference sequence). Losses at the gene ends were 3 bases for V and 4 bases for J; bases not matched to a gene: 8. The CDR3 is CASSMVGLAGYEQYF. The DNA of the CDR3 is TGTGCCAGTAGTATGGTGGGTCTAGCGGGTTACGAGCAGTACTTC.

Only one count was recorded for this clone. J is TRBJ2-7 and V is TRBV5-1, with 7 bases matching TRBD1. This CDR3 region has 14 residues. Germline V CDR1 and CDR2: SGHRS, YFSETQ. V trimming: 6 bases; J trimming: 4 bases; junction bases outside the gene matches: 10. The CDR3 is CASTWQAGGYEQYF. DNA for the CDR3: TGCGCCAGCACATGGCAGGCAGGGGGTTACGAGCAGTACTTC.

This chain joins TRBV7-9 and TRBJ2-7; D ambiguous. Between the trimmed V and J ends, which lost 5 bases and 3 bases, there was a span of 8 bases. Germline loops: CDR1 SEHNR, CDR2 FQNEAQ (reference sequence). CDR3 length: 12 amino acids. The CDR3, as DNA: TGTGCCAGCAGCCCTCGACACTACGAGCAGTACTTC. Its protein is CASSPRHYEQYF.

This chain links TRBV7-9 with TRBJ2-5, with no clear D. The DNA matches TRBJ2-7 better at its end, which makes the J call doubtful. CDR3 size: 13 residues. Germline V gives CDR1 SEHNR, CDR2 FQNEAQ (reference sequence). CDR3 bases: TGTGCCAGCAGCTTTGCTGGGAAATACGAGCAGTACTTC. It encodes CASSFAGKYEQYF.

The chain links TRBV7-3 to TRBJ2-2, with 8 bases aligning to TRBD1. Per germline, CDR1 SGHTA and CDR2 FQGTGA. This CDR3 is 17 amino acids long. With 3 bases clipped from V and 8 bases from J, the junction kept 14 bases outside the gene matches. CDR3 amino acids: CASSFVSQDRASGELFF. CDR3 in DNA: TGTGCCAGCAGCTTTGTAAGTCAGGACAGGGCGTCGGGGGAGCTGTTTTTT.